The clone carrying this TCR beta chain was counted at least ten times. TCRdb reprocessed the RT-PCR reads with MiXCR, giving one entry per CDR3 protein. The repertoire consists of 200,000 to 250,000 distinct CDR3 sequences, with roughly an eighth occurring once and the leading ten covering 11%. This CDR3 spans 17 amino acids. Trimming left V 3 bases short and J 0 bases short, with 16 bases between. Germline loops: CDR1 SNHLY, CDR2 FYNNEI. This specimen comes from a study of patients and donors after allogeneic stem cell transplantation. The clonotype originates from a human donor who was either an allogeneic HSCT recipient or a stem cell or donor lymphocyte infusion donor (not recorded which). It is not recorded whose cells these are; they may come from a transplant donor. The material sequenced was blood, either unsorted or a sorted T cell fraction (not recorded which). The genes are TRBV2 and TRBJ2-3, with D perhaps given as TRBD1 or TRBD2 (5 bases each). The CDR3 is CASSDHSSGPSTDTQYF. CDR3 nucleotide sequence: TGTGCCAGCAGTGACCATTCCTCGGGACCTAGCACAGATACGCAGTATTTT.